A selection of T cell receptor beta chains follows, all from one sample in a study of beta chain features in type 1 diabetes. Data came from immunoSEQ multiplex PCR; TCRdb stores just in-frame clones and leaves some out. The sample includes over 90,000 clones, 28% of them seen just once. The sample was central memory CD4+ T cells from blood. All receptors come from a young woman with type 1 diabetes. CDR3s include the opening cysteine and the closing phenylalanine or tryptophan. A D gene is named only where the DNA matches it firmly. Not every row has a clone size; where given, it reads once, few, many or a size class.

J,V,size,D,DNA,CDR3
TRBJ2-2,TRBV10-2,few,TRBD2,TGCGCCAGCAGTTTAGCGGGAGGGAACACCGGGGAGCTGTTTTTT,CASSLAGGNTGELFF
TRBJ2-3,TRBV25-1,-,-,TGTGCCAGCAGGGGAGAGGATACGCAGTATTTT,CASRGEDTQYF
TRBJ2-3,TRBV19,few,-,TGTGCCAGTAGTCCCCCCCGAGGGCGGGGTAGCACAGATACGCAGTATTTT,CASSPPRGRGSTDTQYF
TRBJ1-2,TRBV25-1,few,-,TGTGCCAGCAGTGGGGGCCGCTCCTATGGCTACACCTTC,CASSGGRSYGYTF
TRBJ1-5,TRBV19,-,TRBD1,TGTGCCAGTAGTCCACGGACAGGGCAAAATCAGCCCCAGCATTTT,CASSPRTGQNQPQHF
TRBJ2-7,TRBV9,-,TRBD2,TGTGCCAGCAGCGTAGCAGCCGGGGCGGTGGGGGGGTACGAGCAGTACTTC,CASSVAAGAVGGYEQYF
TRBJ2-5,TRBV9,few,-,TGTGCCAGCAGCGTAGAACAGGGTAGTGGGGAGACCCAGTACTTC,CASSVEQGSGETQYF
TRBJ2-5,TRBV6-5,-,-,TGTGCCAGCAAGGAGGGTAGCGAGGAGACCCAGTACTTC,CASKEGSEETQYF
TRBJ2-6,TRBV9,once,-,TGTGCCAGCAGCGCTCGACAGGACTCTGGGGCCAACGTCCTGACTTTC,CASSARQDSGANVLTF
TRBJ2-1,TRBV5-1,-,TRBD2,TGCGCCAGCAGCGTCCCACTAGCGGGAGGGGGCAATGAGCAGTTCTTC,CASSVPLAGGGNEQFF
TRBJ2-7,TRBV27,-,-,TGTGCCAGCAGTTCTCACCGGGACTTGAGCATAGAATGGTCCTACGAGCAGTACTTC,CASSSHRDLSIEWSYEQYF
TRBJ1-1,TRBV10-3,-,-,TGTGCCATCAGTGAGTCCGGGGGGGTGAACACTGAAGCTTTCTTT,CAISESGGVNTEAFF
TRBJ1-1,TRBV9,-,TRBD1,TGTGCCAGCAGCGTAGTGGGGACAGGACTGGCTTTCTTT,CASSVVGTGLAFF
TRBJ1-1,TRBV6-1,-,-,TGTGCCAGCAGTATACAGGCCCTGGCTTTCTTT,CASSIQALAFF
TRBJ1-1,TRBV5-1,-,TRBD1,TGCGCCAGCAGCGCTGGCGTTACAGGGGGCACTGAAGCTTTCTTT,CASSAGVTGGTEAFF
TRBJ2-1,TRBV2,-,TRBD2,TGTGCCAGCAGTGACATAGTAAGGTCTGCGGGAGGAACCTACAATGAGCAGTTCTTC,CASSDIVRSAGGTYNEQFF
TRBJ2-1,TRBV5-4,-,TRBD2,TGTGCCAGCAGCCCTCGGGGGGGGGCTTACAATGAGCAGTTCTTC,CASSPRGGAYNEQFF
TRBJ2-5,TRBV14,-,TRBD2,TGTGCCAGCAGCCAATTTAGGACGGGGGGCCAAGAGACCCAGTACTTC,CASSQFRTGGQETQYF
TRBJ2-3,TRBV5-1,-,TRBD2,TGCGCCAGCACCCCGCGATTTAGCGGGGCTAGCACAGATACGCAGTATTTT,CASTPRFSGASTDTQYF
TRBJ1-4,TRBV19,few,-,TGTGCCAGTATTGGGGGGGAACGGTGGAACGAAAAACTGTTTTTT,CASIGGERWNEKLFF
TRBJ2-1,TRBV7-8,few,TRBD2,TGTGCCAGCAGCATTGGACTAGCGAATACTCTCTACAATGAGCAGTTCTTC,CASSIGLANTLYNEQFF
TRBJ2-1,TRBV4-1,few,TRBD2,TGCGCCAGCAGCCAGGGACTATTGGGCAATGAGCAGTTCTTC,CASSQGLLGNEQFF
TRBJ2-1,TRBV7-9,few,TRBD2,TGTGCCAGCAGCTTTTCGGGCGGGAGTATGGATGAGCAGTTCTTC,CASSFSGGSMDEQFF
TRBJ1-1,TRBV18,-,-,TGTGCCAGCATCCCGGGACTCCGGGAGAACACTGAAGCTTTCTTT,CASIPGLRENTEAFF
TRBJ1-4,TRBV2,-,-,TGTGCCAGCAGTGACGGGCAGGGGAATGAAAAACTGTTTTTT,CASSDGQGNEKLFF
TRBJ2-2,TRBV7-9,many,-,TGTGCCAGCAGCTTTGTAGCGGACACCGGGGAGCTGTTTTTT,CASSFVADTGELFF
TRBJ1-2,TRBV4-3,few,-,TGCGCCAGCAGCCAAGATTGGGGGAGGGCAGACTATGGCTACACCTTC,CASSQDWGRADYGYTF
TRBJ2-3,TRBV2,few,TRBD2,TGTGCCAGCAGTGTAGGTATGGGACTAGGAGGAACAGATACGCAGTATTTT,CASSVGMGLGGTDTQYF
TRBJ2-6,TRBV7-3,few,TRBD1,TGTGCCAGCAGCCCTAGGGACAGTGGGGCCAACGTCCTGACTTTC,CASSPRDSGANVLTF
TRBJ1-5,TRBV2,-,TRBD1,TGTGCCAGCCAGGGACAGGGGGCTCTCAATCAGCCCCAGCATTTT,CASQGQGALNQPQHF